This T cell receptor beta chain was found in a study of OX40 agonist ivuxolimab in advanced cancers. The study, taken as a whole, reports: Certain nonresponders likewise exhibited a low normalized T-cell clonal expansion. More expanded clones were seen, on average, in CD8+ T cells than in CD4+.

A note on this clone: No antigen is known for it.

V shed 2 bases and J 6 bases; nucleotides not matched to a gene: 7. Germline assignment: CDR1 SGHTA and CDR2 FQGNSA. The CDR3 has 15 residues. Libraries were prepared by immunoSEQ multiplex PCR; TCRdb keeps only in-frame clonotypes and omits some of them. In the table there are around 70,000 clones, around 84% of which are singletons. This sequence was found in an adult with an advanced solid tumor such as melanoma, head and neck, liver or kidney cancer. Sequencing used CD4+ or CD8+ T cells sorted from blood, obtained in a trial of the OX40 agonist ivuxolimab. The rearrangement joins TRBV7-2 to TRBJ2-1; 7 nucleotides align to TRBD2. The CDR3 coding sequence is TGTGCCAGCAGCTTAACGGGGGGAAATATCAATGAGCAGTTCTTC. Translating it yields CASSLTGGNINEQFF. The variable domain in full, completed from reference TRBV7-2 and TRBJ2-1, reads GAGVSQSPSNKVTEKGKDVELRCDPISGHTALYWYRQSLGQGLEFLIYFQGNSAPDKSGLPSDRFSAERTGGSVSTLTIQRTQQEDSAVYLCASSLTGGNINEQFFGPGTRLTVL.